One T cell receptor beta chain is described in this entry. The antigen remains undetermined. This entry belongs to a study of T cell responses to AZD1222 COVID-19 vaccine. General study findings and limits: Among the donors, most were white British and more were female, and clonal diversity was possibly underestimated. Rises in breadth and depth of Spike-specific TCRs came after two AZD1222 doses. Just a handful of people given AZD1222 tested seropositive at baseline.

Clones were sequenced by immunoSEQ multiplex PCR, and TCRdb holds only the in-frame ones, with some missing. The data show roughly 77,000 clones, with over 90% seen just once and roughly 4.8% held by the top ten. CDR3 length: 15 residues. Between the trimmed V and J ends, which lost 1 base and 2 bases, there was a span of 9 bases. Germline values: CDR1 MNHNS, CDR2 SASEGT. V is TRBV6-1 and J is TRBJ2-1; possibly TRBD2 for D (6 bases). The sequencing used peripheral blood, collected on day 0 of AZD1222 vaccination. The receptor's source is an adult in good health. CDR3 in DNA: TGTGCCAGCAGTGAAGGGCCGGGAGCCTACAATGAGCAGTTCTTC. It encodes CASSEGPGAYNEQFF.